The 31 T cell receptor beta chains below were found in one sample sequenced in a study of identical twins. MiXCR, run by TCRdb on the 5' RACE reads, gives a single entry per CDR3 protein. This sample has hundreds of thousands of distinct CDR3 sequences; roughly 12% occur once, and the top ten carry around 1.5%. These data also formed part of another study, on yellow fever vaccine responses in identical twins.

Material for sequencing was PBMCs. The receptor set was obtained from a woman under 30 in good health.

This clonotype has more than one count but fewer than ten. This sequence joins TRBV12-3 or TRBV12-4 and TRBJ1-4; 8 bases fit TRBD1. Germline trimming cut 7 bases from V and 8 bases from J; bases unmatched to any gene: 3. The CDR3 runs to 12 residues. CDR3 loop: CASTDRAEKLFF. DNA of the CDR3: TGTGCCAGCACGGACAGGGCAGAAAAACTGTTTTTT.

V and J are TRBV28 and TRBJ1-4, with D possibly being TRBD1 (5 bases). V gave up 7 bases and J gave up 8 bases, with 17 bases separating them. The length of the CDR3 is 14 residues. Germline CDR1 MDHEN, CDR2 SYDVKM. The CDR3 loop reads CASTLPGPGEKLFF. CDR3 DNA sequence: TGTGCCAGCACCCTCCCGGGACCTGGAGAAAAACTGTTTTTT. The variable domain in full, completed from reference TRBV28 and TRBJ1-4, reads DVKVTQSSRYLVKRTGEKVFLECVQDMDHENMFWYRQDPGLGLRLIYFSYDVKMKEKGDIPEGYSVSREKKERFSLILESASTNQTSMYLCASTLPGPGEKLFFGSGTQLSVL.

This clonotype was counted only a few times. The rearrangement uses TRBV5-1 and TRBJ2-2; D gene uncertain. V gave up 0 bases and J gave up 3 bases, with 6 bases separating them. CDR1 and CDR2 (germline): SGHRS, YFSETQ. The length of the CDR3 is 14 residues. For the CDR3, the DNA is TGCGCCAGCAGCTTGGGGGTGTACACCGGGGAGCTGTTTTTT. The encoded protein is CASSLGVYTGELFF.

Written as DNA, the CDR3 is TGCAGCGTTAGAGCCAACTATGGCTACACCTTC. Its protein is CSVRANYGYTF. The chain joins TRBV29-1 to TRBJ1-2; no reliable D call. From germline, CDR1 is SQVTM and CDR2 ANQGSEA. The CDR3 length is 11 residues. V lost 5 bases, J lost 2 bases, and 6 bases lay in between.

The V gene is TRBV27, the J gene TRBJ2-3, with 13 bases identical to TRBD2. V trimming: 6 bases; J trimming: 5 bases; junction bases outside the gene matches: 5. Germline-derived CDR1 and CDR2 are MNHEY and SMNVEV (reference sequence). CDR3 length: 15 amino acids. CDR3 protein: CASSTSGGVLDTQYF. In nucleotides, the CDR3 is TGTGCCAGCAGCACTAGCGGGGGGGTACTAGATACGCAGTATTTT.

This clonotype was observed a handful of times. The chain links TRBV20-1 to TRBJ2-7, with 7 bases identical to TRBD2. The germline V gene encodes CDR1 DFQATT and CDR2 SNEGSKA (reference sequence). The V gene end was trimmed by 4 bases and the J gene end by 2 bases; junction bases not matched to a gene: 8. This CDR3 spans 14 amino acids. The CDR3 coding sequence is TGCAGTGCTAAGGCGGGAGCGTTTCCCTACGAGCAGTACTTC. Translated: CSAKAGAFPYEQYF.

Many counts were recorded for this clonotype. This chain joins TRBV7-9 and TRBJ2-1, with D perhaps matching TRBD2 (6 bases). The CDR3 loop spans 11 amino acids. V was cut by 4 bases and J by 10 bases, with 8 bases left in between. Germline lookup yields CDR1 SEHNR and CDR2 FQNEAQ (reference sequence). The CDR3 loop is CASSSGGEQFF. The CDR3, as DNA: TGTGCCAGCAGCTCCGGAGGGGAGCAGTTCTTC.

The chain uses TRBV29-1 and TRBJ1-4, with 7 nucleotides matching TRBD1. CDR1 and CDR2 from the germline V gene are SQVTM and ANQGSEA. V was clipped by 6 bases and J by 4 bases; unmatched bases: 5. This CDR3 is 13 amino acids long. The CDR3 sequence: CSVGTEGNEKLFF. The CDR3 bases are TGCAGCGTCGGGACAGAGGGTAATGAAAAACTGTTTTTT. Filled out from reference TRBV29-1 and TRBJ1-4, the complete variable domain reads SAVISQKPSRDICQRGTSLTIQCQVDSQVTMMFWYRQQPGQSLTLIATANQGSEATYESGFVIDKFPISRPNLTFSTLTVSNMSPEDSSIYLCSVGTEGNEKLFFGSGTQLSVL.

This clonotype was recorded once. The V gene is TRBV12-3 or TRBV12-4, the J gene TRBJ2-1, with no clear D. Trimming left V 1 base short and J 2 bases short, with 6 bases between. This CDR3 is 14 amino acids long. CDR3 DNA: TGTGCCAGCAGTTTAGACTCAGCCTACAATGAGCAGTTCTTC. Translated, it gives CASSLDSAYNEQFF.

There are a few counts of this clonotype. For the CDR3, the DNA is TGCGCCAGCAGCTTACCTCTCAGCGGGAGGGTCCCTCTATACACAGATACGCAGTATTTT. Translated, it gives CASSLPLSGRVPLYTDTQYF. The chain uses TRBV5-1 and TRBJ2-3, with TRBD2 identical over 10 bases. The junction had 17 bases not matched to a gene; V was cut back by 2 bases and J by 2 bases. CDR3 length: 20 residues. CDR1 and CDR2 from the germline V gene are SGHRS and YFSETQ.

This clonotype has more than one count but fewer than ten. The J gene is TRBJ2-2, the V gene TRBV27, with TRBD2 matching 10 bases. With 4 bases clipped from V and 0 bases from J, the junction kept 14 bases outside the gene matches. Germline assignment: CDR1 MNHEY and CDR2 SMNVEV (reference sequence). This CDR3 has 20 residues. This chain's CDR3 is CASSSRIAGGLFANTGELFF. CDR3 nucleotides: TGTGCCAGCAGTTCCCGCATAGCGGGGGGCTTGTTCGCGAACACCGGGGAGCTGTTTTTT.

The chain is built from TRBV5-1 and TRBJ1-6; TRBD1 might be the D (5 bases). The germline V gene encodes CDR1 SGHRS and CDR2 YFSETQ. V lost 2 bases to trimming and J lost 6 bases, with 6 bases between them. This CDR3 spans 13 amino acids. The CDR3 is CASSFGANSPLHF. CDR3 DNA: TGCGCCAGCAGCTTTGGGGCTAATTCACCCCTCCACTTT.

This clonotype was seen a handful of times. V and J are TRBV19 and TRBJ1-5, with D possibly matching TRBD1 (6 bases). The CDR3 loop spans 15 amino acids. V dropped 5 bases and J dropped 5 bases, with 16 bases sitting between them. The germline gives CDR1 LNHDA, CDR2 SQIVND (reference sequence). The CDR3 reads CASSSRGDIYQPQHF. CDR3 nucleotide sequence: TGTGCCAGTAGTTCGCGAGGGGACATCTATCAGCCCCAGCATTTT.

This clonotype was recorded at least ten times. This sequence joins TRBV24-1 and TRBJ2-7, with TRBD1 matching over 9 bases. Germline lookup yields CDR1 KGHDR and CDR2 SFDVKD. The CDR3 length is 18 residues. The V segment lost 3 bases and the J segment 2 bases; nucleotides outside the gene matches: 13. CDR3 region: CATSDPGSATGGTYEQYF. CDR3 nucleotide sequence: TGTGCCACCAGTGATCCCGGTTCTGCGACAGGGGGTACCTACGAGCAGTACTTC.

This clonotype was found a few times. The rearrangement joins TRBV27 to TRBJ2-7; D possibly uses TRBD1 or TRBD2 (6 bases each). CDR1 and CDR2 from the germline V gene are MNHEY and SMNVEV (reference sequence). The CDR3 runs 13 residues. Deletions cut 5 bases from V and 6 bases from J, with 14 bases between. The CDR3: CASSVSQGGEQYF. For the CDR3, the DNA is TGTGCCAGCAGTGTCTCACAGGGAGGCGAGCAGTACTTC.

This clonotype was recorded a few times. The chain couples TRBV15 to TRBJ2-1; 15 nucleotides match TRBD2. J gave up 8 bases and V 3 bases, and 5 bases lay outside the gene matches. The CDR3 has 16 amino acids. Per germline, CDR1 LNHNV and CDR2 YYDKDF (reference sequence). The CDR3 spells CATSRGTSGRKDEQFF. The DNA of the CDR3 is TGTGCCACCAGCAGGGGGACTAGCGGGAGGAAGGATGAGCAGTTCTTC.

This rearrangement joins TRBV5-8 to TRBJ1-4; no clear D. V dropped 6 bases and J dropped 0 bases, with 12 bases sitting between them. CDR3 length: 15 amino acids. Germline V gene lookup returns CDR1 SGHTS and CDR2 YDEGEE. CDR3 nucleotide sequence: TGTGCCAGCAACCGAGAGGGTGCAACTAATGAAAAACTGTTTTTT. Translating gives CASNREGATNEKLFF.

This chain uses TRBV24-1 with TRBJ2-3; TRBD2 aligns across 9 bases. The CDR3 loop spans 15 amino acids. Germline V CDR1 and CDR2: KGHDR, SFDVKD. The V segment lost 9 bases and the J segment 4 bases; nucleotides outside the gene matches: 10. The CDR3 spells CATQAAGGPSDTQYF. The DNA for the CDR3 is TGTGCCACCCAGGCCGCGGGGGGGCCCTCAGATACGCAGTATTTT.

This clonotype was observed a few times. The gene calls are TRBV27 and TRBJ1-2; perhaps TRBD1 as D (6 bases). V was trimmed by 8 bases and J by 1 base, leaving 14 bases between them. Looked up from germline, CDR1 is MNHEY and CDR2 is SMNVEV (reference sequence). The CDR3 totals 14 residues. The CDR3 region is CASAPGVINYGYTF. CDR3 sequence (DNA): TGTGCCAGCGCTCCAGGGGTTATTAACTATGGCTACACCTTC.

This clonotype has a count of ten or more. CDR3 in DNA: TGTGCCAGCAGCTCCCGACAGGGGAGGGCAGATACGCAGTATTTT. This encodes CASSSRQGRADTQYF. The chain uses TRBV7-8 and TRBJ2-3; D may be TRBD1 (8 bases). This CDR3 has 15 amino acids. The ends were cut back, 4 bases at V and 4 bases at J, with 15 bases in the middle. Germline CDR1 is SGHVS and CDR2 is FQNEAQ. The variable domain in full, completed from reference TRBV7-8 and TRBJ2-3, reads GAGVSQSPRYKVAKRGQDVALRCDPISGHVSLFWYQQALGQGPEFLTYFQNEAQLDKSGLPSDRFFAERPEGSVSTLKIQRTQQEDSAVYLCASSSRQGRADTQYFGPGTRLTVL.

The chain uses TRBV12-3 or TRBV12-4 and TRBJ1-1, with D possibly matching TRBD1 (5 bases). The CDR3 is 14 amino acids. Deletions cut 6 bases from V and 1 base from J, with 12 bases between. CDR3 nucleotide sequence: TGTGCCAGCAGCACGAGGGGTACGAACACTGAAGCTTTCTTT. It codes for CASSTRGTNTEAFF.

For the CDR3, the DNA is TGCAGTGCTAGAGTGGTACTAGCGAGTGAGCAGTTCTTC. It codes for CSARVVLASEQFF. The V and J genes are TRBV20-1 and TRBJ2-1; 7 bases fit TRBD2. The J segment lost 9 bases and the V segment lost 1 base, leaving 6 bases of the junction unmatched. CDR3 size: 13 residues. Germline values: CDR1 DFQATT, CDR2 SNEGSKA (reference sequence).

This clonotype was observed a handful of times. The V call is TRBV12-3 or TRBV12-4, the J call TRBJ2-7; the D is unclear. The CDR3 has 15 amino acids. V was cut by 6 bases and J by 3 bases, with 18 bases left in between. CDR3 DNA sequence: TGTGCCAGCAGCTACGGTTCGCCCCACTACTACGAGCAGTACGTC. Amino acids: CASSYGSPHYYEQYV.

This clonotype came up a few times. This sequence joins TRBV12-3 or TRBV12-4 and TRBJ2-1, with 7 positions matching TRBD2. V lost 6 bases to trimming and J lost 8 bases; unmatched junction nucleotides: 10. The CDR3 contains 14 residues. This CDR3 reads CASRERGEGDEQFF. DNA for the CDR3: TGTGCCAGCAGGGAGCGGGGAGAAGGCGATGAGCAGTTCTTC.

CDR3 DNA sequence: TGTGCCAGCAGCCTCAGATTGGCGTTGAACACTGAAGCTTTCTTT. Translated, it gives CASSLRLALNTEAFF. The rearrangement joins TRBV3-1 to TRBJ1-1; unclear D gene. The V and J ends lost 4 bases and 0 bases respectively, with 12 bases between them. The CDR3 has 15 residues. Germline assignment: CDR1 LGHDT and CDR2 YNNKEL (reference sequence). The variable domain in full, completed from reference TRBV3-1 and TRBJ1-1, reads DTAVSQTPKYLVTQMGNDKSIKCEQNLGHDTMYWYKQDSKKFLKIMFSYNNKELIINETVPNRFSPKSPDKAHLNLHINSLELGDSAVYFCASSLRLALNTEAFFGQGTRLTVV.

The genes are TRBV6-1 and TRBJ2-2; D remains ambiguous. Trimming stripped 7 bases from V and 2 bases from J, with 11 bases between. The CDR3 covers 14 residues. Looked up from germline, CDR1 is MNHNS and CDR2 is SASEGT. The CDR3 loop is CASINKLNTGELFF. DNA for the CDR3: TGTGCCAGCATAAACAAGCTCAACACCGGGGAGCTGTTTTTT.

The chain employs TRBV7-9 and TRBJ2-7; D is perhaps TRBD1 or TRBD2 (6 bases each). Trimming pared 5 bases from V and 7 bases from J, leaving 15 bases between. CDR3 size: 13 residues. CDR1 and CDR2 (germline): SEHNR, FQNEAQ (reference sequence). CDR3 nucleotide sequence: TGTGCCAGCAGCCCCTCGGGGGCGAGGGAGCAGTACGTC. This gives the protein CASSPSGAREQYV.

This clonotype was observed a handful of times. The chain employs TRBV5-1 and TRBJ1-1; D possibly corresponds to TRBD1 (6 bases). Looked up from germline, CDR1 is SGHRS and CDR2 is YFSETQ. Trimming removed 0 bases at V and 7 bases at J, with 10 bases between. CDR3 length: 13 residues. The CDR3, as DNA: TGCGCCAGCAGCTTGGTACAGGGTGGTGAAGCTTTCTTT. This codes for CASSLVQGGEAFF.

This clonotype showed up just a few times. The gene calls are TRBV7-2 and TRBJ2-1; 10 bases are shared with TRBD2. The CDR3 covers 16 residues. Germline CDR1 SGHTA, CDR2 FQGNSA. V lost 5 bases to trimming and J lost 1 base; unmatched junction nucleotides: 5. CDR3 sequence reads: CASSKREGPSYNEQFF. The CDR3 coding sequence is TGTGCCAGCAGCAAGCGGGAGGGCCCGTCCTACAATGAGCAGTTCTTC.

This clonotype has only one observation. The chain employs TRBV28 and TRBJ2-1; 9 nucleotides match TRBD1. The CDR3 is 13 residues long. V shed 3 bases, J shed 9 bases, and the junction held 3 bases outside the gene matches. Germline assignment: CDR1 MDHEN and CDR2 SYDVKM. The chain's CDR3 is CASSLGQGREQFF. CDR3 nucleotide sequence: TGTGCCAGCAGTTTGGGACAGGGTCGTGAGCAGTTCTTC.

This clonotype has more than one count but fewer than ten. The rearrangement joins TRBV10-2 to TRBJ2-7, with 7 nucleotides matching TRBD1. This CDR3 has 14 residues. V lost 6 bases, J lost 4 bases, and 9 bases stayed unmatched. Germline V CDR1 and CDR2: WSHSY, SAAADI. CDR3 sequence: CASSRDRENYEQYV. The DNA for the CDR3 is TGCGCCAGCAGCCGGGACAGAGAAAATTACGAGCAGTACGTC.